These 30 T cell receptor beta chains were sequenced from one sample in a study of blood T cell repertoires in COVID-19. TCRdb keeps only in-frame clones here, not all; method: immunoSEQ multiplex PCR. The data contain about 180,000 clones, around four fifths of them singletons. The sample consisted of peripheral blood. Receptors originate from a woman between 65 and 79 years old with COVID-19, enrolled during active disease.

The chain couples TRBV2 to TRBJ1-4; D uncertain. This CDR3 comprises 15 residues. V was clipped by 2 bases and J by 6 bases, with 13 bases between them. Germline assignment: CDR1 SNHLY and CDR2 FYNNEI. The CDR3 DNA reads TGTGCCAGCAGTGAATCCGGGGTGGGGTATGAAAAACTGTTTTTT. Residues: CASSESGVGYEKLFF. The full variable domain, its missing parts supplied by reference TRBV2 and TRBJ1-4, is EPEVTQTPSHQVTQMGQEVILRCVPISNHLYFYWYRQILGQKVEFLVSFYNNEISEKSEIFDDQFSVERPDGSNFTLKIRSTKLEDSAMYFCASSESGVGYEKLFFGSGTQLSVL.

The chain employs TRBV19 and TRBJ1-4; no clear D. Germline V gene sequence: CDR1 LNHDA, CDR2 SQIVND (reference sequence). Deletions cut 4 bases from V and 7 bases from J, with 13 bases between. The length of the CDR3 is 14 residues. The CDR3 region is CASSRPAGGEKLFF. In DNA form, the CDR3 reads TGTGCCAGTAGTAGACCCGCAGGAGGTGAAAAACTGTTTTTT.

This clone was observed once. This chain links TRBV19 with TRBJ2-6; D remains unclear. This CDR3 spans 15 amino acids. With 4 bases removed from V and 2 bases from J, the gap between germline ends came to 9 bases. Germline V gives CDR1 LNHDA, CDR2 SQIVND (reference sequence). CDR3 protein: CASSTGVPGANVLTF. The DNA of the CDR3 is TGTGCCAGTAGTACCGGTGTGCCTGGGGCCAACGTCCTGACTTTC. The complete variable domain, with remaining parts taken from reference TRBV19 and TRBJ2-6, reads DGGITQSPKYLFRKEGQNVTLSCEQNLNHDAMYWYRQDPGQGLRLIYYSQIVNDFQKGDIAEGYSVSREKKESFPLTVTSAQKNPTAFYLCASSTGVPGANVLTFGAGSRLTVL.

The rearrangement joins TRBV28 to TRBJ2-7; TRBD2 aligns across 8 bases. Germline lookup yields CDR1 MDHEN and CDR2 SYDVKM. The CDR3 totals 14 residues. Trimming removed 3 bases from V and 3 bases from J; junction bases left unmatched: 4. CDR3 nucleotides: TGTGCCAGCAGTTTCGGGGGGGACATCTACGAGCAGTACTTC. Amino acids: CASSFGGDIYEQYF. The full variable domain, its missing parts supplied by reference TRBV28 and TRBJ2-7, is DVKVTQSSRYLVKRTGEKVFLECVQDMDHENMFWYRQDPGLGLRLIYFSYDVKMKEKGDIPEGYSVSREKKERFSLILESASTNQTSMYLCASSFGGDIYEQYFGPGTRLTVT.

The chain joins TRBV6-5 to TRBJ1-1; D gene unclear. In germline, CDR1 is MNHEY, CDR2 SVGAGI. This CDR3 has 13 residues. V lost 4 bases to trimming and J lost 3 bases, with 9 bases between them. The CDR3 DNA is TGTGCCAGCAGTTTAGAGCCTTACACTGAAGCTTTCTTT. Amino acid sequence: CASSLEPYTEAFF.

CDR3 sequence reads: CAISLGQGADTQYF. The CDR3 bases are TGTGCCATCAGTCTGGGACAGGGCGCAGATACGCAGTATTTT. The chain joins TRBV10-3 to TRBJ2-3, with 9 positions matching TRBD1. V gave up 5 bases and J gave up 4 bases; unmatched junction bases: 4. In germline, CDR1 is ENHRY, CDR2 SYGVKD. This CDR3 spans 14 amino acids.

CDR3 nucleotide sequence: TGTGCCAGCAGACTCGGGTCAAGCTATGGCTACACCTTC. Protein product: CASRLGSSYGYTF. The V call is TRBV28, the J call TRBJ1-2; D gene unclear. The CDR3 extends over 13 amino acids. Looked up from germline, CDR1 is MDHEN and CDR2 is SYDVKM. V dropped 6 bases and J dropped 4 bases, with 12 bases sitting between them.

The rearrangement links TRBV18 to TRBJ1-1; no definite D call. Germline CDR1 and CDR2: KGHSH and LQKENI. The CDR3 covers 13 residues. Trimming took 3 bases from V and 5 from J, leaving 10 bases between them. The CDR3 region is CASSPSERTEAFF. CDR3 nucleotides: TGTGCCAGCTCACCGAGTGAGAGGACTGAAGCTTTCTTT.

This clone was recorded only once. V and J are TRBV6-6 and TRBJ1-2; 7 bases match TRBD1. Looked up from germline, CDR1 is MNHNY and CDR2 is SVGAGI (reference sequence). This CDR3 contains 14 residues. V gave up 8 bases and J gave up 6 bases; unmatched junction bases: 12. The DNA of the CDR3 is TGTGCCAGCTTATTTCAGGGACAGTTCGATGGCTACACCTTC. Translation: CASLFQGQFDGYTF.

The chain uses TRBV2 and TRBJ2-7; TRBD1 might be the D (6 bases). The germline gives CDR1 SNHLY, CDR2 FYNNEI. V dropped 1 base and J dropped 2 bases, with 12 bases sitting between them. This CDR3 contains 15 residues. This CDR3 reads CASSEGEGVTYEQYF. The DNA for the CDR3 is TGTGCCAGCAGTGAAGGAGAGGGGGTCACCTACGAGCAGTACTTC.

V is TRBV12-3 or TRBV12-4 and J is TRBJ1-4, with 9 bases fitting TRBD1. The CDR3 is 12 residues long. The ends lost 7 bases at V and 7 bases at J; junction bases unmatched: 1. This chain's CDR3 is CASMTGGEKLFF. The CDR3 nucleotides are TGTGCCAGCATGACAGGGGGTGAAAAACTGTTTTTT.

This chain connects TRBV4-3 to TRBJ1-1, with D perhaps matching TRBD1 (6 bases). Germline CDR1 is LGHNA and CDR2 is YSLEER. Trimming removed 1 base from V and 4 bases from J, with 10 bases in between. The CDR3 runs 14 residues. CDR3 DNA: TGCGCCAGCAGCCAAGTTTTAGGGGGCACTGAAGCTTTCTTT. Translating gives CASSQVLGGTEAFF.

This clone was observed a handful of times. The chain uses TRBV7-9 and TRBJ1-1; D is unresolved. Germline V gives CDR1 SEHNR, CDR2 FQNEAQ (reference sequence). CDR3 size: 16 residues. Between the trimmed V and J ends, which lost 1 base and 4 bases, there was a span of 16 bases. In nucleotides, the CDR3 is TGTGCCAGCAGCTTAGAGTTCACGGGGAGAGGCACTGAAGCTTTCTTT. Amino acids: CASSLEFTGRGTEAFF.

This CDR3 is CASSPTSGSVYEQYF. The CDR3 region has the DNA TGCGCCAGCAGCCCCACTAGCGGGAGTGTGTACGAGCAGTACTTC. The V call is TRBV5-1, the J call TRBJ2-7, with 11 bases fitting TRBD2. Germline V gene data show CDR1 as SGHRS and CDR2 as YFSETQ. V dropped 4 bases and J dropped 4; count of bases not matched to a gene: 7. The CDR3 loop spans 15 amino acids.

The chain couples TRBV28 to TRBJ2-5, with 7 positions matching TRBD1. The CDR3 sequence is 16 residues long. The V segment lost 1 base and the J segment 3 bases; nucleotides outside the gene matches: 8. The V gene's germline CDR1 is MDHEN and CDR2 SYDVKM. The CDR3 DNA is TGTGCCAGCAGTTTATTAAGGGACAGAGCAAAAGAGACCCAGTACTTC. Translating gives CASSLLRDRAKETQYF.

This clone came up once. One junction end does not reproduce the germline sequence, and a read error may be involved. The chain carries TRBV4-1 and TRBJ2-3; the match to TRBD2 covers 8 bases. From germline, CDR1 is MGHRA and CDR2 YSYEKL. The length of the CDR3 is 13 residues. The DNA for the CDR3 is TGCGCCAGCAGAGCTCCGGGACTAGAGGGCGTGATGTTT. It encodes CASRAPGLEGVMF.

This chain joins TRBV25-1 and TRBJ1-1; tentative D call: TRBD1 (5 bases). The CDR3 totals 15 residues. Germline CDR1 is MGHDK and CDR2 is SYGVNS. Trimming cost V 1 base and J 1 base, with 10 bases left between them. This CDR3 reads CASSELDNWNTEAFF. As DNA, the CDR3 is TGTGCCAGCAGTGAATTGGACAATTGGAACACTGAAGCTTTCTTT. Full variable domain (missing parts from reference TRBV25-1 and TRBJ1-1): EADIYQTPRYLVIGTGKKITLECSQTMGHDKMYWYQQDPGMELHLIHYSYGVNSTEKGDLSSESTVSRIRTEHFPLTLESARPSHTSQYLCASSELDNWNTEAFFGQGTRLTVV.

The chain uses TRBV7-9 and TRBJ2-7, with 8 bases lining up with TRBD2. The CDR3 loop spans 15 amino acids. Trimming at V came to 3 bases and at J to 2 bases, leaving 6 bases not matched to a gene. Germline-derived CDR1 and CDR2 are SEHNR and FQNEAQ (reference sequence). In DNA form, the CDR3 reads TGTGCCAGCAGCTTTGAGGCGGGGGGCGCCTACGAGCAGTACTTC. The encoded protein is CASSFEAGGAYEQYF.

This sequence joins TRBV5-1 and TRBJ2-2; tentatively, D is TRBD1 (6 bases). The CDR3 is 15 amino acids. V shed 0 bases and J shed 5 bases, with 11 bases lying between them. The germline V gene has CDR1 SGHRS and CDR2 YFSETQ. CDR3 loop: CASSLAQGYTGELFF. For the CDR3, the DNA is TGCGCCAGCAGCTTGGCCCAGGGGTATACCGGGGAGCTGTTTTTT.

This chain links TRBV5-1 with TRBJ2-1, with TRBD1 identical over 8 bases. Germline V gene data show CDR1 as SGHRS and CDR2 as YFSETQ. The CDR3 sequence is 14 residues long. V gave up 3 bases and J gave up 3 bases; unmatched junction bases: 2. The chain's CDR3 is CASSSGQGYNEQFF. CDR3 nucleotide sequence: TGCGCCAGCAGCTCTGGACAGGGCTACAATGAGCAGTTCTTC.

This clone was seen only a few times. The genes are TRBV9 and TRBJ2-5, with 10 bases lining up with TRBD2. With 3 bases clipped from V and 2 bases from J, the junction kept 4 bases outside the gene matches. This CDR3 has 15 amino acids. CDR1 is SGDLS and CDR2 is YYNGEE in the germline V gene. CDR3 bases: TGTGCCAGCAGCGGGGGACTAGCGCTACAAGAGACCCAGTACTTC. Amino acids: CASSGGLALQETQYF.

The chain recombines TRBV6-5 with TRBJ2-7, with 8 nucleotides matching TRBD1. After removal of 8 bases from V and 0 bases from J, the junction contained 9 bases not matched to a gene. The germline CDR1 and CDR2 sequences are MNHEY and SVGAGI. The CDR3 spans 15 residues. Here the CDR3 reads CASQPGQAYSYEQYF. CDR3 in DNA: TGTGCCAGCCAACCGGGACAGGCATACTCCTACGAGCAGTACTTC.

CDR3 region: CSVLTDNEQFF. CDR3 coding DNA: TGCAGTGTTCTCACAGACAATGAGCAGTTCTTC. This chain links TRBV20-1 with TRBJ2-1; D gene ambiguous. V was cut by 7 bases and J by 5 bases, with 9 bases left in between. Germline CDR1 is DFQATT and CDR2 is SNEGSKA (reference sequence). CDR3 length equals 11 residues.

The chain uses TRBV6-2 or TRBV6-3 and TRBJ2-1; 8 positions agree with TRBD2. The length of the CDR3 is 15 residues. Germline CDR1 and CDR2: MNHEY and SVGEGT. Trimming took 6 bases from V and 3 from J; bases not matched to a gene: 7. CDR3 in DNA: TGTGCCAGCAGCCGGAGCGGGAGAAACTACAATGAGCAGTTCTTC. Translating it yields CASSRSGRNYNEQFF.

The V gene is TRBV9, the J gene TRBJ2-4; possibly TRBD2 for D (6 bases). V shed 3 bases and J shed 2 bases, with 12 bases lying between them. This CDR3 spans 15 amino acids. Germline CDR1 reads SGDLS; CDR2 reads YYNGEE. The CDR3 DNA is TGTGCCAGCAGCGCTACGGGAGTGACCAAAAACATTCAGTACTTC. Translation: CASSATGVTKNIQYF.

The chain recombines TRBV3-1 (or the pseudogene TRBV3-2) with TRBJ2-1; TRBD2 agrees at 13 bases. From germline, CDR1 is LGHDT and CDR2 YNNKEL (reference sequence). The CDR3 extends over 20 amino acids. V was pared by 0 bases and J by 8 bases, with 16 bases of the junction left unmatched. The DNA for the CDR3 is TGTGCCAGCAGCCAAGAAAGCCCCGGGACTAGCGGGACCCGGGGCGATGAGCAGTTCTTC. Translated: CASSQESPGTSGTRGDEQFF.

The rearrangement uses TRBV5-1 and TRBJ2-1, with 8 bases matching TRBD2. J gave up 4 bases and V 3 bases, and 6 bases lay outside the gene matches. CDR1 and CDR2 (germline): SGHRS, YFSETQ. The CDR3 extends over 15 amino acids. CDR3 nucleotide sequence: TGCGCCAGCAGCTCAGCGGGAGAGACATACAATGAGCAGTTCTTC. Its translation is CASSSAGETYNEQFF.

The chain uses TRBV28 and TRBJ2-1; possibly TRBD2 for D (7 bases). CDR3 length: 16 amino acids. The germline CDR1 and CDR2 sequences are MDHEN and SYDVKM. With 8 bases removed from V and 2 bases from J, the gap between germline ends came to 19 bases. CDR3 sequence: CASEGGRALPYNEQFF. CDR3 bases: TGTGCCAGCGAGGGGGGGAGGGCCTTACCCTACAATGAGCAGTTCTTC. The full variable domain, rest sourced from reference TRBV28 and TRBJ2-1, is DVKVTQSSRYLVKRTGEKVFLECVQDMDHENMFWYRQDPGLGLRLIYFSYDVKMKEKGDIPEGYSVSREKKERFSLILESASTNQTSMYLCASEGGRALPYNEQFFGPGTRLTVL.

The rearrangement links TRBV24-1 to TRBJ1-5, with a tentative D call TRBD1 (6 bases). From germline, CDR1 is KGHDR and CDR2 SFDVKD. This CDR3 has 14 amino acids. V lost 5 bases and J 7 bases, leaving 14 bases between the germline ends. DNA for the CDR3: TGTGCCACCAGTGCTACAGGGTTAGGACAGCCCCAGCATTTT. Protein sequence: CATSATGLGQPQHF.

The chain combines TRBV18 with TRBJ2-7; 7 bases match TRBD1. After removal of 6 bases from V and 3 bases from J, the junction contained 8 bases not matched to a gene. The length of the CDR3 is 14 residues. Per the germline V gene, CDR1 is KGHSH and CDR2 is LQKENI. CDR3 protein: CASSPQGEYYEQYF. CDR3 nucleotides: TGTGCCAGCTCCCCCCAGGGGGAGTACTACGAGCAGTACTTC.